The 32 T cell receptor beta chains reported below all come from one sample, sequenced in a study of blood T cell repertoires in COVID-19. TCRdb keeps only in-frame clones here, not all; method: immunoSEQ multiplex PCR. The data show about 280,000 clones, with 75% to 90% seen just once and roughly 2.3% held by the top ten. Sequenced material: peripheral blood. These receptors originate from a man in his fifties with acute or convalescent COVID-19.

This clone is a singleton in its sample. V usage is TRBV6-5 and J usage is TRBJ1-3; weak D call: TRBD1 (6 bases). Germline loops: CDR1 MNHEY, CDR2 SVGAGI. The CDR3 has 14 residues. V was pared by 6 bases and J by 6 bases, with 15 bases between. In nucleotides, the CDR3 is TGTGCCAGCAGGCCTGGACAGTTTGCAAACACCATATATTTT. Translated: CASRPGQFANTIYF.

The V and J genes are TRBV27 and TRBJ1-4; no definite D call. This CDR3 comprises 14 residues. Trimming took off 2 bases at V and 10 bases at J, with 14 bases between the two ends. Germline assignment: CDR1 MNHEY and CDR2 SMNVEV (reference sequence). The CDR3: CASSLTQLVPKLFF. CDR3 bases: TGTGCCAGCAGTTTAACACAGCTGGTGCCAAAACTGTTTTTT.

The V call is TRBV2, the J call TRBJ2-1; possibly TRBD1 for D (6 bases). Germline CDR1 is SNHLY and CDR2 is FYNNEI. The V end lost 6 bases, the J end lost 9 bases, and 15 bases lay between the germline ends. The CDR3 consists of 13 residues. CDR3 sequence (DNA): TGTGCCAGCAGAAACGACGAGGGGGTTGAGCAGTTCTTC. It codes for CASRNDEGVEQFF. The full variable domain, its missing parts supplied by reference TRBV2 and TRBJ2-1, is EPEVTQTPSHQVTQMGQEVILRCVPISNHLYFYWYRQILGQKVEFLVSFYNNEISEKSEIFDDQFSVERPDGSNFTLKIRSTKLEDSAMYFCASRNDEGVEQFFGPGTRLTVL.

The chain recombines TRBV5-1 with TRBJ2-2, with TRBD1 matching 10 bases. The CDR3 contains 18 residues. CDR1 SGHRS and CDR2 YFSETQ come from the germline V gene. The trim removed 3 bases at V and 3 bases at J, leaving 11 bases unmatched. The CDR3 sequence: CASSWGQGTWLDTGELFF. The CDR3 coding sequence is TGCGCCAGCAGCTGGGGACAGGGGACGTGGTTGGACACCGGGGAGCTGTTTTTT.

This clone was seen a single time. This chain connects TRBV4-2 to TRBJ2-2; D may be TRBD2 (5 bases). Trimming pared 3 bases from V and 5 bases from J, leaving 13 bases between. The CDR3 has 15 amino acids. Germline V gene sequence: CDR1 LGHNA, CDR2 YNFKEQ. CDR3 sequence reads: CASSQELVGTGELFF. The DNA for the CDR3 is TGTGCCAGCAGCCAGGAACTAGTTGGGACCGGGGAGCTGTTTTTT.

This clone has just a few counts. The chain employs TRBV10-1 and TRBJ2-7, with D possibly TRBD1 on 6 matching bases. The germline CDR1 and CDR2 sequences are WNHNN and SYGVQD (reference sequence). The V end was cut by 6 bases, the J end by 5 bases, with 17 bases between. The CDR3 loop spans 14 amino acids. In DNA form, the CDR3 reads TGCGCCAGCAGCGCGGACAGCAAGAATGACGAGCAGTACTTC. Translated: CASSADSKNDEQYF.

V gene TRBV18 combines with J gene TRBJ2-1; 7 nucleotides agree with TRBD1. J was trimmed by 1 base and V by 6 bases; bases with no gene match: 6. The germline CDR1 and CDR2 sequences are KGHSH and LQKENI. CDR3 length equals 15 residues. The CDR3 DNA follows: TGTGCCAGCTCGCCTGACAGGGTATCCTACAATGAGCAGTTCTTC. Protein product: CASSPDRVSYNEQFF.

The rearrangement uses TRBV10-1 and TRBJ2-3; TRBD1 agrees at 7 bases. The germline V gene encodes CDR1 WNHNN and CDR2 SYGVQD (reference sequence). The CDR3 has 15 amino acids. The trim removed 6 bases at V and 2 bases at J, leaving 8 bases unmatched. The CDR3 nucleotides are TGCGCCAGCAGCCCGACAGGGACCTACACAGATACGCAGTATTTT. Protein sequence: CASSPTGTYTDTQYF.

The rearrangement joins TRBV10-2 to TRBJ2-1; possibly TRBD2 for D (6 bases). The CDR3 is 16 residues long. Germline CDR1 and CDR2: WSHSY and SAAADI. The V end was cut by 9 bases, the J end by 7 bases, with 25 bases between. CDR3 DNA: TGCGCCAGTTTTTTCCCGGGGGATCAGAGAGGGAATGAGCAGTTCTTC. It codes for CASFFPGDQRGNEQFF.

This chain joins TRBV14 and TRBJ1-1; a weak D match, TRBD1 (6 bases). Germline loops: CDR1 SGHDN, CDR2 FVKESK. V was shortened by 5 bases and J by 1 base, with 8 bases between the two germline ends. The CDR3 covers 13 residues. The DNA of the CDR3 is TGTGCCAGCAGCGTACAGGGGAACACTGAAGCTTTCTTT. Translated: CASSVQGNTEAFF.

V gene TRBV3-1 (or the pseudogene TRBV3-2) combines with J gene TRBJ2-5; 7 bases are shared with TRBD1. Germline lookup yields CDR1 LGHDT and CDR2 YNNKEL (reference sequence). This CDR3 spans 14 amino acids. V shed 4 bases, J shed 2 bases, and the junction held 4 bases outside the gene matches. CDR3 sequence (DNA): TGTGCCAGCAGCCGGACAGGACTGCAAGAGACCCAGTACTTC. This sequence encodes CASSRTGLQETQYF.

CDR3 sequence (DNA): TGTGCCAGCAGTAGACAGGGGGCGAGTAATTCACCCCTCCACTTT. It encodes CASSRQGASNSPLHF. The chain uses TRBV2 and TRBJ1-6, with 10 bases matching TRBD1. The CDR3 runs 15 residues. The germline gives CDR1 SNHLY, CDR2 FYNNEI. The V segment lost 5 bases and the J segment 6 bases; nucleotides outside the gene matches: 4.

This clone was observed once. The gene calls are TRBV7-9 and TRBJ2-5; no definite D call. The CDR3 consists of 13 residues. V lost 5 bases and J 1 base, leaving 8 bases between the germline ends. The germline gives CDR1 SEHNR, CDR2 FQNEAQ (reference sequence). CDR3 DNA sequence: TGTGCCAGCAGCCTCCAGGTCCAAGAGACCCAGTACTTC. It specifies CASSLQVQETQYF.

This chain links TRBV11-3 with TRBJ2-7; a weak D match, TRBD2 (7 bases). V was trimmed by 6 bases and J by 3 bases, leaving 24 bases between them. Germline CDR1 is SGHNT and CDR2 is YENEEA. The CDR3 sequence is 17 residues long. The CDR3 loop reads CASRPGGGPGMDYEQYF. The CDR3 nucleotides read TGTGCCAGCAGGCCGGGGGGCGGGCCAGGGATGGACTACGAGCAGTACTTC.

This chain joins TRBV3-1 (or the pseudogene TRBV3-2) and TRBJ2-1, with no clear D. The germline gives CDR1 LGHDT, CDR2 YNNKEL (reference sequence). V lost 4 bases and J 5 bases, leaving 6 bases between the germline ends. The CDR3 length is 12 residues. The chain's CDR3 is CASSPRDNEQFF. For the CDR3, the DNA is TGTGCCAGCAGCCCCCGGGACAATGAGCAGTTCTTC.

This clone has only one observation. DNA for the CDR3: TGTGCCAGCAGCTCAACCGGGACAGGGACGCTCGGCGGGGAGCTGTTTTTT. Its protein product is CASSSTGTGTLGGELFF. The chain combines TRBV13 with TRBJ2-2; 9 positions match TRBD1. The J segment lost 7 bases and the V segment lost 4 bases, leaving 13 bases of the junction unmatched. Germline V gene data show CDR1 as PRHDT and CDR2 as FYEKMQ (reference sequence). CDR3 length equals 17 residues.

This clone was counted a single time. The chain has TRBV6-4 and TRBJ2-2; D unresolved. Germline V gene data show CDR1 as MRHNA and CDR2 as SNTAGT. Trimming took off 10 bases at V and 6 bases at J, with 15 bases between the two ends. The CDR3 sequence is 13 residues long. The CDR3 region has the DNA TGTGCCACTCGTTCTACTGGTGCCGGGGAGCTGTTTTTT. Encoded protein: CATRSTGAGELFF.

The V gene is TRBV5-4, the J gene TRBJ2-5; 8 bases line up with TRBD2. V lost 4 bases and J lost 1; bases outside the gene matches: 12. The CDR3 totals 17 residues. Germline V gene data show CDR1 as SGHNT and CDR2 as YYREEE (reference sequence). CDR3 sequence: CASSLRPGTSLQETQYF. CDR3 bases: TGTGCCAGCAGCCTACGTCCAGGGACTAGTCTCCAAGAGACCCAGTACTTC.

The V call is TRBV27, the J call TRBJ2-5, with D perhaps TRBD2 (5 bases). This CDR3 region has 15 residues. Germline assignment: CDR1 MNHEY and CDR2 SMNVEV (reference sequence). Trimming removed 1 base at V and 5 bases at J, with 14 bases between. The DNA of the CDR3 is TGTGCCAGCAGTTTATACGGGCTCACGGGGGAGACCCAGTACTTC. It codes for CASSLYGLTGETQYF.

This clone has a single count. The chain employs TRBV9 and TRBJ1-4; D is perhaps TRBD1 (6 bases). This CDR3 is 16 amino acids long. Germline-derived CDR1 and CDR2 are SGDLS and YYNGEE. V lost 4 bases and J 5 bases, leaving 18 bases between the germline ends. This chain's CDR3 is CASSPLTGRINEKLFF. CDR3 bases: TGTGCCAGCAGCCCTCTAACAGGGCGCATAAATGAAAAACTGTTTTTT.

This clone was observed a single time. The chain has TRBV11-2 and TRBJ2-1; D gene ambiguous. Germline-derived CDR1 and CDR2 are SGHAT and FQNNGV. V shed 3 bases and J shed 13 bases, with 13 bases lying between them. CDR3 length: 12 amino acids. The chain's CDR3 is CASSFERVLQFF. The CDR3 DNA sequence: TGTGCCAGCAGCTTTGAACGAGTCCTCCAGTTCTTC.

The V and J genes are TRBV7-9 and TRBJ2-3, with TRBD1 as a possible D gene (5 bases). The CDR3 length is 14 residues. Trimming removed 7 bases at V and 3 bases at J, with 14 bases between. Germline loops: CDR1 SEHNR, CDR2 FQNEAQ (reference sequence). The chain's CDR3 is CASNRQGKTDTQYF. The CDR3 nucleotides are TGTGCCAGCAATCGGCAGGGTAAAACAGATACGCAGTATTTT.

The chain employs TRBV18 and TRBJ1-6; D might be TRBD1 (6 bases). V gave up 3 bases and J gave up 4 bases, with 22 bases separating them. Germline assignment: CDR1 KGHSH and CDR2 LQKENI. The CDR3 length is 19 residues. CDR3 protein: CASSPVILQGNQYNSPLHF. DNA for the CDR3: TGTGCCAGCTCACCGGTAATTCTCCAGGGGAACCAGTATAATTCACCCCTCCACTTT.

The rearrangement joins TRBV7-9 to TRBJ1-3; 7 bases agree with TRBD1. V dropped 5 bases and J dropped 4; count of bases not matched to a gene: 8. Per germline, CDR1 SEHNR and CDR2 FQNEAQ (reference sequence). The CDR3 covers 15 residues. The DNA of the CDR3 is TGTGCCAGCAGCCGTACAGGGGCGGGGGGAAACACCATATATTTT. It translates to CASSRTGAGGNTIYF. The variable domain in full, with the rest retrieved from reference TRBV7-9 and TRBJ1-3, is DTGVSQNPRHKITKRGQNVTFRCDPISEHNRLYWYRQTLGQGPEFLTYFQNEAQLEKSRLLSDRFSAERPKGSFSTLEIQRTEQGDSAMYLCASSRTGAGGNTIYFGEGSWLTVV.

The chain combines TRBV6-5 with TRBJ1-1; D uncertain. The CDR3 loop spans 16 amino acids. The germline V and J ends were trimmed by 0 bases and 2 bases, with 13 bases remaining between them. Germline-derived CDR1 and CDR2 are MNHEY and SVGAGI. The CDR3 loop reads CASSYSIRVLNTEAFF. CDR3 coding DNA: TGTGCCAGCAGTTACTCGATAAGAGTCCTAAACACTGAAGCTTTCTTT.

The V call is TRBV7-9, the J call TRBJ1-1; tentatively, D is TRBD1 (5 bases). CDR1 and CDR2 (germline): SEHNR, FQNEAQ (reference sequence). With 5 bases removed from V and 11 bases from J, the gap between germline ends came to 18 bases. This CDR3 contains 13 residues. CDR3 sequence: CASSPAQAYDAFF. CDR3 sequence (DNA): TGTGCCAGCAGCCCGGCACAGGCCTATGACGCTTTCTTT.

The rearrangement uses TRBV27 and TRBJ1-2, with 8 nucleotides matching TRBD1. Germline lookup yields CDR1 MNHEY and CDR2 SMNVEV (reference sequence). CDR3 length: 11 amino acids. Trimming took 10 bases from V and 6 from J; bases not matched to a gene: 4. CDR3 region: CAIATGDGYTF. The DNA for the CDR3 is TGTGCCATCGCGACAGGGGATGGCTACACCTTC.

CDR3 in DNA: TGTGCCAGTAGTCACGGAGCTAGCGTCGAGCAGTACTTC. It specifies CASSHGASVEQYF. The chain employs TRBV19 and TRBJ2-7, with D maybe TRBD2 (6 bases). The CDR3 extends over 13 amino acids. The germline gives CDR1 LNHDA, CDR2 SQIVND (reference sequence). V lost 5 bases and J 6 bases, leaving 14 bases between the germline ends.

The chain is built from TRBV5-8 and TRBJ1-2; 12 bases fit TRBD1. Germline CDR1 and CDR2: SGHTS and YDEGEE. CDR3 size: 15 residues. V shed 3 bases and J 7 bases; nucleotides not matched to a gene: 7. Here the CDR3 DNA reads TGTGCCAGCAGCTCGAGGGACAGGGGGCCTTCTGGCTACACCTTC. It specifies CASSSRDRGPSGYTF.

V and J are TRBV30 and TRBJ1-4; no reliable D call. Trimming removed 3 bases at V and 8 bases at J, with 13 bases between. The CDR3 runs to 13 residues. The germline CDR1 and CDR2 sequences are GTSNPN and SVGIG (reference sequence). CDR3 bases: TGTGCCTGGAGGAGCGAGCATGAGGAAAAACTGTTTTTT. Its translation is CAWRSEHEEKLFF.

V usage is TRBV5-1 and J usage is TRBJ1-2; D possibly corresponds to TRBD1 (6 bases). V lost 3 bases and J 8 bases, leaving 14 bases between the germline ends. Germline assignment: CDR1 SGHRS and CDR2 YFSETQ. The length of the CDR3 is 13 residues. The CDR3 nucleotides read TGCGCCAGCAGCTCTCAGGGGATGAGGGGCTACACCTTC. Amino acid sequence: CASSSQGMRGYTF.

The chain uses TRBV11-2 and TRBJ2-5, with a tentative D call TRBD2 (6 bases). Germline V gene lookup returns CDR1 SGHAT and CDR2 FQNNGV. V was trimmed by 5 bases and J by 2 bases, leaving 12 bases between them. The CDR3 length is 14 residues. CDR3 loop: CASSQTGLQETQYF. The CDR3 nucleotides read TGTGCCAGCAGCCAAACCGGACTACAAGAGACCCAGTACTTC.